The 10 T cell receptor beta chains reported below all come from one sample, sequenced in a study of blood T cells in healthy people across ages. PCR was performed a second time for about 6 to 12 cycles using a sample-barcoded 5' primer and a J-beta primer mix. TCRdb used MiXCR to reprocess the 5' RACE reads, holding one entry per CDR3 protein. This table holds some 560,000 distinct CDR3 sequences, about a quarter found once. The same sample was also studied in work on T cells of mothers and their children.

The sample comprised blood. These receptor sequences come from a boy between 2 and 10 years old in good health.

This clonotype was found once. The V call is TRBV12-3 or TRBV12-4, the J call TRBJ1-2, with 7 bases lining up with TRBD1. J gave up 2 bases and V 4 bases, and 7 bases lay outside the gene matches. There are 15 residues in the CDR3. This chain's CDR3 is CASSYPGQRNYGYTF. CDR3 nucleotides: TGTGCCAGCAGTTACCCGGGACAGAGGAACTATGGCTACACCTTC.

The chain links TRBV7-2 to TRBJ2-2, with 9 nucleotides matching TRBD1. CDR1 and CDR2 (germline): SGHTA, FQGNSA. The CDR3 totals 16 residues. The V and J ends lost 1 base and 4 bases, in that order; junction bases with no gene match: 4. The DNA for the CDR3 is TGTGCCAGCAGCTTAGAAGGGACAGGGTTCACCGGGGAGCTGTTTTTT. Amino acid sequence: CASSLEGTGFTGELFF.

CDR3: CASSQDLGLNEKLFF. The CDR3 bases are TGCGCCAGCAGCCAAGATCTGGGGCTTAATGAAAAACTGTTTTTT. The rearrangement uses TRBV4-3 and TRBJ1-4; D perhaps matches TRBD1 (5 bases). The CDR3 length is 15 residues. CDR1 LGHNA and CDR2 YSLEER come from the germline V gene. The V end was cut by 0 bases, the J end by 4 bases, with 9 bases between.

This clonotype was counted a few times. The V and J genes are TRBV6-2 or TRBV6-3 and TRBJ1-2, with D unclear. The germline V and J ends were trimmed by 2 bases and 1 base, with 2 bases remaining between them. CDR3 size: 12 residues. Germline-derived CDR1 and CDR2 are MNHEY and SVGEGT. For the CDR3, the DNA is TGTGCCAGCAGTTACAATAACTATGGCTACACCTTC. Its translation is CASSYNNYGYTF.

The rearrangement joins TRBV20-1 to TRBJ2-5; 10 bases fit TRBD1. The J call may not be correct, given that the DNA end is closer to TRBJ2-1. The germline gives CDR1 DFQATT, CDR2 SNEGSKA (reference sequence). The CDR3 runs to 16 residues. In DNA form, the CDR3 reads TGCAGTGCTCCCGTTACCGGGACAGGGGATTACAATGAGCAGTTCTTC. Its protein is CSAPVTGTGDYNEQFF.

This clonotype was seen a handful of times. The genes are TRBV2 and TRBJ2-5; no reliable D call. The J call may be faulty, since TRBJ2-1 better matches the DNA end. Germline-derived CDR1 and CDR2 are SNHLY and FYNNEI. The CDR3 extends over 14 amino acids. The chain's CDR3 is CASTPPDSPNEQFF. The CDR3 region has the DNA TGTGCCAGCACCCCTCCCGATTCACCCAATGAGCAGTTCTTC.

This clonotype was counted many times. The chain joins TRBV13 to TRBJ2-5, with TRBD2 matching 12 bases. V lost 5 bases and J lost 0; bases outside the gene matches: 1. The CDR3 has 15 residues. Germline V gene lookup returns CDR1 PRHDT and CDR2 FYEKMQ (reference sequence). In DNA, the CDR3 is TGTGCCAGCAGCAGGACTAGCGGGAACCAAGAGACCCAGTACTTC. Its protein is CASSRTSGNQETQYF.

The chain employs TRBV5-1 and TRBJ1-5; 9 positions agree with TRBD1. This CDR3 is 15 amino acids long. Germline lookup yields CDR1 SGHRS and CDR2 YFSETQ. Trimming at V came to 4 bases and at J to 4 bases, leaving 6 bases not matched to a gene. The DNA of the CDR3 is TGCGCCAGCAGCGAGCAAGGACAGGGGAATCAGCCCCAGCATTTT. It is translated as CASSEQGQGNQPQHF.

The rearrangement joins TRBV24-1 to TRBJ2-3; the D gene is possibly TRBD1 (6 bases). This CDR3 has 16 residues. Trimming stripped 5 bases from V and 1 base from J, with 15 bases between. CDR1 KGHDR and CDR2 SFDVKD come from the germline V gene. The CDR3 bases are TGTGCCACCAGTGCCCCTTCAGGGGTGGGCACAGATACGCAGTATTTT. Translated: CATSAPSGVGTDTQYF.

A few counts support this clonotype. The CDR3 region is CAIRAQGTNTEAFF. The CDR3 nucleotides are TGTGCCATCAGGGCACAGGGAACGAACACTGAAGCTTTCTTT. V and J are TRBV10-3 and TRBJ1-1; D perhaps matches TRBD1 (6 bases). This CDR3 spans 14 amino acids. V dropped 6 bases and J dropped 1 base, with 12 bases sitting between them. CDR1 ENHRY and CDR2 SYGVKD come from the germline V gene.